A single sample is the source of the 7 T cell receptor beta chains below, sequenced in a study of OX40 agonist ivuxolimab in advanced cancers. Generated by immunoSEQ multiplex PCR, the TCRdb table keeps only in-frame clones and is missing some. The sample yields 49,000 or so clones, approximately 91% seen once. The specimen comprised CD4+ or CD8+ T cells sorted from blood, sampled in a trial of the OX40 agonist ivuxolimab. These receptors all stem from an adult with an advanced solid tumor such as melanoma, head and neck, liver or kidney cancer.

This clone was counted a single time. The J gene is TRBJ2-3, the V gene TRBV5-6; 8 bases agree with TRBD1. Germline assignment: CDR1 SGHDT and CDR2 YYEEEE. V shed 3 bases, J shed 14 bases, and the junction held 8 bases outside the gene matches. The CDR3 runs 12 residues. The CDR3 is CASSYKDRAAYF. CDR3 coding DNA: TGTGCCAGCAGCTACAAGGACAGGGCGGCGTATTTT.

The chain couples TRBV6-5 to TRBJ1-1; D perhaps matches TRBD1 (6 bases). V was cut by 7 bases and J by 4 bases, with 19 bases left in between. The CDR3 is 15 amino acids. CDR1 is MNHEY, CDR2 SVGAGI, per germline. The DNA for the CDR3 is TGTGCCAGCACCCAATGGGGGGCTGGGGGCACTGAAGCTTTCTTT. Encoded protein: CASTQWGAGGTEAFF.

The rearrangement links TRBV7-2 to TRBJ2-7, with a tentative D call TRBD2 (5 bases). The CDR3 consists of 16 residues. V shed 5 bases and J shed 4 bases, with 21 bases lying between them. CDR1 and CDR2 (germline): SGHTA, FQGNSA. DNA of the CDR3: TGTGCCAGCAGCCCGCGGGCCGCTCGCCTTCAGTACGAGCAGTACTTC. Protein sequence: CASSPRAARLQYEQYF.

The chain uses TRBV6-5 and TRBJ1-3; the D gene is possibly TRBD1 (5 bases). The CDR3 consists of 15 residues. With 5 bases removed from V and 0 bases from J, the gap between germline ends came to 11 bases. Germline CDR1 is MNHEY and CDR2 is SVGAGI. The DNA of the CDR3 is TGTGCCAGCAGTACCGACAGCTTCTCTGGAAACACCATATATTTT. It specifies CASSTDSFSGNTIYF.

V is TRBV21-1 and J is TRBJ1-1; TRBD1, the table's D call, lacks a check against the DNA. TRBV21-1 is termed a pseudogene. This CDR3 spans 19 amino acids. In nucleotides, the CDR3 is TGTGCCAGCAGCAAAGGACCAGGATCTACAGGGAGTTATGACACTGAAGCTTTCTTT. This sequence encodes CASSKGPGSTGSYDTEAFF.

The gene calls are TRBV11-1 and TRBJ2-4; tentative D call: TRBD2 (6 bases). Trimming left V 4 bases short and J 5 bases short, with 15 bases between. The V gene's germline CDR1 is SGHAT and CDR2 FQDESV (reference sequence). The length of the CDR3 is 15 residues. The CDR3 bases are TGTGCCAGCAGCTACGGACTACCCGGAGAAAACATTCAGTACTTC. This gives the protein CASSYGLPGENIQYF.

The sample holds one count of this clone. V and J are TRBV7-2 and TRBJ2-2; 10 bases are shared with TRBD2. CDR3 size: 16 residues. The V segment lost 5 bases and the J segment 5 bases; nucleotides outside the gene matches: 8. Germline values: CDR1 SGHTA, CDR2 FQGNSA. This chain's CDR3 is CASSPLALAGTGELFF. The CDR3 coding sequence is TGTGCCAGCAGCCCCTTGGCACTAGCGGGAACCGGGGAGCTGTTTTTT.